Following are 28 T cell receptor beta chains from one sample sequenced in a study of blood T cell repertoires in COVID-19. TCRdb's copy holds only in-frame clones and misses some; the assay was immunoSEQ multiplex PCR. The sample records some 73,000 clones, 70% to 75% being singletons. The sample consisted of peripheral blood. The receptors shown here come from a man between 60 and 75 years old with acute or convalescent COVID-19.

This sequence joins TRBV20-1 and TRBJ1-1, with a weak D call TRBD1 (5 bases). This CDR3 is built from 14 residues. V lost 3 bases to trimming and J lost 5 bases, with 16 bases between them. CDR1 DFQATT and CDR2 SNEGSKA come from the germline V gene (reference sequence). The chain's CDR3 is CSASGGGVITEAFF. In DNA, the CDR3 is TGCAGTGCTAGTGGGGGGGGAGTTATAACTGAAGCTTTCTTT.

This clone was seen a handful of times. The genes are TRBV18 and TRBJ1-5, with D possibly being TRBD1 (5 bases). V lost 0 bases and J 0 bases, leaving 6 bases between the germline ends. CDR1 and CDR2 from the germline V gene are KGHSH and LQKENI. The CDR3 covers 15 residues. The CDR3 loop is CASSPPGDSNQPQHF. CDR3 in DNA: TGTGCCAGCTCACCACCAGGGGATAGCAATCAGCCCCAGCATTTT.

The rearrangement links TRBV10-3 to TRBJ1-6; D uncertain. Germline CDR1 and CDR2: ENHRY and SYGVKD. There are 13 residues in the CDR3. V was trimmed by 2 bases and J by 7 bases, leaving 6 bases between them. CDR3 in DNA: TGTGCCATCAGTGAGCAGGCAAATTCACCCCTCCACTTT. Protein sequence: CAISEQANSPLHF.

The rearrangement uses TRBV3-1 (or the pseudogene TRBV3-2) and TRBJ2-7; 7 bases match TRBD1. The CDR3 is made up of 14 amino acids. CDR1 LGHDT and CDR2 YNNKEL come from the germline V gene (reference sequence). After removal of 4 bases from V and 2 bases from J, the junction contained 5 bases not matched to a gene. Here the CDR3 reads CASSRQGGTYEQYF. The CDR3 DNA reads as TGTGCCAGCAGCCGACAGGGCGGAACCTACGAGCAGTACTTC.

The count of this clone is one. The J gene is TRBJ2-7, the V gene TRBV2; D may be TRBD2 (5 bases). The V gene lost 2 bases and the J gene lost 2 bases, with 19 bases spanning the gap. The V gene's germline CDR1 is SNHLY and CDR2 FYNNEI. The CDR3 is 17 residues long. The DNA for the CDR3 is TGTGCCAGCAGTGAAAGGATCGGAGGCCTCACTACCTACGAGCAGTACTTC. Its protein is CASSERIGGLTTYEQYF.

The chain has TRBV2 and TRBJ1-2; 9 bases match TRBD1. J gave up 4 bases and V 7 bases, and 4 bases lay outside the gene matches. The germline CDR1 and CDR2 sequences are SNHLY and FYNNEI. The CDR3 loop spans 13 amino acids. The CDR3 sequence: CASTGQGIYGYTF. The CDR3 DNA is TGTGCCAGCACCGGACAGGGGATCTATGGCTACACCTTC.

The rearrangement joins TRBV19 to TRBJ2-7; the D gene is possibly TRBD2 (5 bases). Per germline, CDR1 LNHDA and CDR2 SQIVND (reference sequence). V lost 5 bases, J lost 5 bases, and 13 bases lay in between. The length of the CDR3 is 13 residues. CDR3 DNA sequence: TGTGCCAGTAGTTTGACCCGGGATGACGAGCAGTACTTC. This codes for CASSLTRDDEQYF.

This chain joins TRBV2 and TRBJ2-7, with 7 positions matching TRBD1. The CDR3 spans 13 residues. V gave up 5 bases and J gave up 5 bases; unmatched junction bases: 6. The germline V gene has CDR1 SNHLY and CDR2 FYNNEI. The CDR3 DNA reads TGTGCCAGCAGTTTACAGGGGTCCCACGAGCAGTACGTC. Translation: CASSLQGSHEQYV.

V and J are TRBV5-1 and TRBJ2-5; 7 bases are shared with TRBD1. This CDR3 is 16 amino acids long. Germline trimming cut 3 bases from V and 5 bases from J; bases unmatched to any gene: 13. Germline assignment: CDR1 SGHRS and CDR2 YFSETQ. CDR3 in amino acids: CASSSRLGTRGETQYF. The CDR3 DNA is TGCGCCAGCAGCTCGCGGTTAGGGACCAGGGGGGAGACCCAGTACTTC.

The V gene is TRBV10-2, the J gene TRBJ2-7; 11 bases map to TRBD2. The CDR3 extends over 14 amino acids. Germline CDR1 WSHSY, CDR2 SAAADI. With V trimmed by 7 bases and J by 2 bases, 4 bases remained unmatched. Here the CDR3 DNA reads TGCGCCAGCACTATGGGACTAGCGGCCTACGAGCAGTACTTC. Its translation is CASTMGLAAYEQYF.

This rearrangement joins TRBV27 to TRBJ2-7, with 8 bases matching TRBD2. The CDR3 contains 17 residues. The J segment lost 0 bases and the V segment lost 4 bases, leaving 11 bases of the junction unmatched. Germline V CDR1 and CDR2: MNHEY, SMNVEV (reference sequence). CDR3 nucleotides: TGTGCCAGCAGTTCGTGGCTAGCGGGCGTGAGCTCCTACGAGCAGTACTTC. It codes for CASSSWLAGVSSYEQYF.

This chain links TRBV19 with TRBJ2-2, with D perhaps TRBD2 (7 bases). Per the germline V gene, CDR1 is LNHDA and CDR2 is SQIVND (reference sequence). The germline V and J ends were trimmed by 7 bases and 6 bases, with 12 bases remaining between them. The CDR3 has 13 amino acids. The CDR3 nucleotides read TGTGCCAGTAACCTAGGGGGGGCCGGGGAGCTGTTTTTT. Its protein is CASNLGGAGELFF.

The chain uses TRBV3-1 (or the pseudogene TRBV3-2) and TRBJ2-2; no definite D call. CDR1 is LGHDT and CDR2 is YNNKEL in the germline V gene (reference sequence). V shed 0 bases and J shed 6 bases, with 5 bases lying between them. The CDR3 totals 13 residues. In DNA, the CDR3 is TGTGCCAGCAGCCAAGATTGGCCCGGGGAGCTGTTTTTT. It codes for CASSQDWPGELFF.

The rearrangement links TRBV28 to TRBJ1-5; 9 bases align to TRBD1. V trimming: 2 bases; J trimming: 6 bases; junction bases outside the gene matches: 5. Germline values: CDR1 MDHEN, CDR2 SYDVKM. The CDR3 loop spans 15 amino acids. The CDR3 protein is CASSLAVQGAQPQHF. CDR3 nucleotides: TGTGCCAGCAGTTTAGCGGTACAGGGGGCTCAGCCCCAGCATTTT.

The chain has TRBV7-8 and TRBJ2-1, with TRBD2 identical over 10 bases. In germline, CDR1 is SGHVS, CDR2 FQNEAQ. This CDR3 is 15 amino acids long. V trimming: 4 bases; J trimming: 9 bases; junction bases outside the gene matches: 9. CDR3 sequence: CASSSELAGWSEQFF. Written as DNA, the CDR3 is TGTGCCAGCAGCTCCGAACTAGCGGGGTGGAGTGAGCAGTTCTTC.

This clone was detected a few times. Here the CDR3 reads CASSQDLGWERPQHF. CDR3 bases: TGCGCCAGCAGCCAAGATCTTGGATGGGAGCGGCCCCAGCATTTT. The chain combines TRBV4-1 with TRBJ1-5; D gene unclear. The CDR3 is made up of 15 amino acids. V shed 0 bases and J shed 9 bases, with 15 bases lying between them. Germline V CDR1 and CDR2: MGHRA, YSYEKL.

This sequence joins TRBV27 and TRBJ2-1, with 7 bases that match TRBD2. This CDR3 spans 14 amino acids. The germline CDR1 and CDR2 sequences are MNHEY and SMNVEV (reference sequence). Trimming cost V 7 bases and J 8 bases; bases outside gene matches: 11. The CDR3 here is CASTRWTSLDEQFF. The DNA of the CDR3 is TGTGCCAGCACCCGATGGACTAGTTTGGATGAGCAGTTCTTC.

This sequence joins TRBV5-1 and TRBJ1-1; no definite D call. Per germline, CDR1 SGHRS and CDR2 YFSETQ. Trimming took 5 bases from V and 1 from J, leaving 6 bases between them. CDR3 size: 12 residues. CDR3 protein: CASSQENTEAFF. CDR3 coding DNA: TGCGCCAGCAGTCAGGAGAACACTGAAGCTTTCTTT. Variable domain in full (rest from reference TRBV5-1 and TRBJ1-1): KAGVTQTPRYLIKTRGQQVTLSCSPISGHRSVSWYQQTPGQGLQFLFEYFSETQRNKGNFPGRFSGRQFSNSRSEMNVSTLELGDSALYLCASSQENTEAFFGQGTRLTVV.

The chain employs TRBV7-3 and TRBJ2-5; TRBD2 is a possible D gene (6 bases). From germline, CDR1 is SGHTA and CDR2 FQGTGA. The CDR3 covers 13 residues. Deletions cut 5 bases from V and 1 base from J, with 8 bases between. CDR3 loop: CASSTSPQETQYF. DNA of the CDR3: TGTGCCAGCAGCACTAGCCCCCAAGAGACCCAGTACTTC. The full variable domain, its missing parts supplied by reference TRBV7-3 and TRBJ2-5, is GAGVSQTPSNKVTEKGKYVELRCDPISGHTALYWYRQSLGQGPEFLIYFQGTGAADDSGLPNDRFFAVRPEGSVSTLKIQRTERGDSAVYLCASSTSPQETQYFGPGTRLLVL.

V and J are TRBV5-6 and TRBJ1-1, with unresolved D. The CDR3 has 16 amino acids. Per the germline V gene, CDR1 is SGHDT and CDR2 is YYEEEE. Trimming removed 5 bases from V and 1 base from J, with 18 bases in between. The CDR3 DNA sequence: TGTGCCAGCAGAAGGCTAACTGACACCTCGAACACTGAAGCTTTCTTT. Amino acid sequence: CASRRLTDTSNTEAFF.

In nucleotides, the CDR3 is TGTGCCAGCAGTTACGACGGGGTTGAGGGCGCTTTCTTT. It is translated as CASSYDGVEGAFF. The V call is TRBV6-5, the J call TRBJ1-1; D unclear. Germline V gene sequence: CDR1 MNHEY, CDR2 SVGAGI. The length of the CDR3 is 13 residues. With 2 bases removed from V and 11 bases from J, the gap between germline ends came to 15 bases.

This rearrangement joins TRBV2 to TRBJ2-6; weak D call: TRBD2 (5 bases). This CDR3 has 17 residues. V lost 6 bases to trimming and J lost 1 base, with 16 bases between them. Germline values: CDR1 SNHLY, CDR2 FYNNEI. The CDR3 nucleotides are TGTGCCAGCAGGTGGGGTCGACTAATTTCTGGGGCCAACGTCCTGACTTTC. This sequence encodes CASRWGRLISGANVLTF.

The V call is TRBV6-6, the J call TRBJ2-3; 7 bases match TRBD1. The V segment lost 7 bases and the J segment 2 bases; nucleotides outside the gene matches: 9. Looked up from germline, CDR1 is MNHNY and CDR2 is SVGAGI (reference sequence). The CDR3 is 15 amino acids. CDR3 loop: CASKPGQVSTDTQYF. CDR3 coding DNA: TGTGCCAGCAAACCAGGACAGGTGTCCACAGATACGCAGTATTTT.

This chain uses TRBV9 with TRBJ1-2, with 7 bases matching TRBD1. After removal of 4 bases from V and 6 bases from J, the junction contained 15 bases not matched to a gene. Per the germline V gene, CDR1 is SGDLS and CDR2 is YYNGEE. This CDR3 is built from 16 residues. The CDR3 loop is CASSKRTGTPFHGYTF. The CDR3, as DNA: TGTGCCAGCAGCAAACGGACAGGCACCCCCTTCCATGGCTACACCTTC.

The chain joins TRBV6-5 to TRBJ1-1; D may be TRBD1 (6 bases). CDR1 and CDR2 from the germline V gene are MNHEY and SVGAGI. This CDR3 region has 15 residues. Trimming pared 3 bases from V and 1 base from J, leaving 12 bases between. The CDR3 protein is CASSYPGEKNTEAFF. The CDR3 bases are TGTGCCAGCAGTTATCCAGGGGAAAAGAACACTGAAGCTTTCTTT.

The chain is built from TRBV4-1 and TRBJ1-2, with unresolved D. This CDR3 region has 15 residues. Trimming pared 4 bases from V and 1 base from J, leaving 13 bases between. The germline V gene has CDR1 MGHRA and CDR2 YSYEKL. CDR3 coding DNA: TGCGCCAGCAGCCCTAGCTTGGAAGGTAACTATGGCTACACCTTC. It translates to CASSPSLEGNYGYTF.

This clone has a handful of counts. V gene TRBV3-1 (or the pseudogene TRBV3-2) combines with J gene TRBJ2-2, with 9 bases that match TRBD1. This CDR3 has 15 residues. Per germline, CDR1 LGHDT and CDR2 YNNKEL (reference sequence). With 4 bases clipped from V and 6 bases from J, the junction kept 6 bases outside the gene matches. DNA of the CDR3: TGTGCCAGCAGCCGGGACAGGGAGGTAGCCGGGGAGCTGTTTTTT. Translating it yields CASSRDREVAGELFF.

V gene TRBV10-3 combines with J gene TRBJ1-1; D gene uncertain. V lost 3 bases and J lost 1, with 3 bases in between. The CDR3 sequence is 12 residues long. CDR1 ENHRY and CDR2 SYGVKD come from the germline V gene. The CDR3 DNA is TGTGCCATCAGTGACGGGAACACTGAAGCTTTCTTT. As protein: CAISDGNTEAFF.